Shown below are 8 T cell receptor beta chains from a single sample sequenced in a study of identical twins. TCRdb fed the 5' RACE reads into MiXCR, producing one record per CDR3 protein. This sample has some 300,000 distinct CDR3 sequences, with approximately 13% found just once. This same sample was also part of a study on yellow fever vaccine responses in identical twins.

The sequenced sample was CD8+ T cells sorted from blood. Receptors originate from a woman between 18 and 29 years old in good health.

There are many counts of this clonotype. The chain carries TRBV4-1 and TRBJ1-2; D is perhaps TRBD1 (6 bases). Germline V gene lookup returns CDR1 MGHRA and CDR2 YSYEKL. The CDR3 length is 16 residues. Trimming took 2 bases from V and 4 from J, leaving 17 bases between them. This CDR3 reads CASSQNNAGTSYGYTF. CDR3 sequence (DNA): TGCGCCAGCAGCCAAAATAACGCCGGGACAAGCTATGGCTACACCTTC.

This chain links TRBV15 with TRBJ2-1; D is perhaps TRBD1 (5 bases). The ends were cut back, 1 base at V and 7 bases at J, with 11 bases in the middle. Per germline, CDR1 LNHNV and CDR2 YYDKDF (reference sequence). The CDR3 spans 14 residues. The DNA of the CDR3 is TGTGCCACCAGCAGAGCCCCGACAGAGAATGAGCAGTTCTTC. It translates to CATSRAPTENEQFF.

The V call is TRBV7-6, the J call TRBJ2-1; 8 bases agree with TRBD2. The germline V gene encodes CDR1 SGHVS and CDR2 FNYEAQ. This CDR3 comprises 16 residues. V dropped 1 base and J dropped 4; count of bases not matched to a gene: 6. CDR3 in amino acids: CASSLGGLGPYNEQFF. CDR3 sequence (DNA): TGTGCCAGCAGCTTAGGGGGACTAGGCCCGTACAATGAGCAGTTCTTC.

This chain connects TRBV4-1 to TRBJ2-2; D is uncertain. Germline V lookup: CDR1 MGHRA, CDR2 YSYEKL. The ends were cut back, 1 base at V and 7 bases at J, with 10 bases in the middle. The CDR3 is 14 residues long. CDR3 residues: CASSQAAQYGELFF. Here the CDR3 DNA reads TGCGCCAGCAGCCAAGCGGCCCAGTACGGGGAGCTGTTTTTT.

This clonotype was seen a handful of times. V gene TRBV7-9 combines with J gene TRBJ2-1; D uncertain. The V end was cut by 8 bases, the J end by 0 bases, with 11 bases between. The CDR3 covers 14 residues. The germline gives CDR1 SEHNR, CDR2 FQNEAQ (reference sequence). The CDR3 reads CASRGQISYNEQFF. The DNA for the CDR3 is TGTGCCAGCCGCGGCCAAATCTCCTACAATGAGCAGTTCTTC.

The chain links TRBV5-1 to TRBJ2-5; 14 bases are shared with TRBD2. With 4 bases clipped from V and 3 bases from J, the junction kept 8 bases outside the gene matches. CDR3 size: 17 residues. Germline assignment: CDR1 SGHRS and CDR2 YFSETQ. CDR3 DNA sequence: TGCGCCAGCAGCATCTCCGGGACTAGCGGGAGAGAAGAGACCCAGTACTTC. Its protein product is CASSISGTSGREETQYF.

J is TRBJ1-4 and V is TRBV14, with D perhaps matching TRBD1 (5 bases). This CDR3 region has 13 residues. V was clipped by 4 bases and J by 8 bases, with 11 bases between them. Germline V lookup: CDR1 SGHDN, CDR2 FVKESK. CDR3 bases: TGTGCCAGCAGCCGACTATCAGGGGAAAAACTGTTTTTT. Translating it yields CASSRLSGEKLFF. Filled out from reference TRBV14 and TRBJ1-4, the complete variable domain reads EAGVTQFPSHSVIEKGQTVTLRCDPISGHDNLYWYRRVMGKEIKFLLHFVKESKQDESGMPNNRFLAERTGGTYSTLKVQPAELEDSGVYFCASSRLSGEKLFFGSGTQLSVL.

This clonotype appeared many times. The CDR3 sequence is CASSSLGLAAQETQYF. CDR3 sequence (DNA): TGCGCCAGCAGCTCATTGGGACTAGCGGCACAAGAGACCCAGTACTTC. J is TRBJ2-5 and V is TRBV5-1; 11 bases map to TRBD2. This CDR3 is 16 amino acids long. Germline CDR1 is SGHRS and CDR2 is YFSETQ. J was trimmed by 2 bases and V by 3 bases; bases with no gene match: 6.